A single sample is the source of the 5 T cell receptor beta chains below, sequenced in a study of early T cells in non-severe SARS-CoV-2 infection. TCRdb re-called the 5' RACE reads through MiXCR, storing one row per CDR3 protein. The data hold 65,000 to 75,000 distinct CDR3 sequences, with 11% observed a single time. The sample was whole blood. Receptors originate from an adult who was a healthcare worker with PCR-confirmed SARS-CoV-2 infection or an uninfected control (not recorded which).

The chain has TRBV29-1 and TRBJ2-7; TRBD1 matches at 9 bases. This CDR3 comprises 13 residues. Germline V gives CDR1 SQVTM, CDR2 ANQGSEA. Trimming at V came to 7 bases and at J to 3 bases, leaving 7 bases not matched to a gene. The CDR3 reads CSAARTGVYEQYF. The CDR3 nucleotides read TGCAGCGCCGCCAGGACAGGGGTCTACGAGCAGTACTTC.

This clonotype was found many times. This chain connects TRBV29-1 to TRBJ2-1; D is possibly TRBD1 or TRBD2 (5 bases each). Trimming cost V 2 bases and J 8 bases, with 10 bases left between them. The CDR3 loop spans 12 amino acids. The germline V gene encodes CDR1 SQVTM and CDR2 ANQGSEA. CDR3 region: CSVEFPGHEQFF. The CDR3 DNA follows: TGCAGCGTTGAATTTCCGGGACATGAGCAGTTCTTC.

This rearrangement joins TRBV6-6 to TRBJ1-1; possibly TRBD1 for D (5 bases). The CDR3 contains 15 residues. Germline loops: CDR1 MNHNY, CDR2 SVGAGI (reference sequence). Trimming removed 0 bases at V and 3 bases at J, with 11 bases between. CDR3 sequence: CASSYSMRGYTEAFF. The CDR3 DNA is TGTGCCAGCAGTTACTCGATGCGGGGGTACACTGAAGCTTTCTTT.

This clonotype was counted ten times or more. This chain uses TRBV2 with TRBJ2-7, with D perhaps matching TRBD1 (5 bases). Looked up from germline, CDR1 is SNHLY and CDR2 is FYNNEI. The CDR3 length is 13 residues. Trimming took 5 bases from V and 5 from J, leaving 13 bases between them. The DNA of the CDR3 is TGTGCCAGCAGTCAGCAGGGTTCCCACGAGCAGTACTTC. Translating it yields CASSQQGSHEQYF.

This clonotype appeared many times. CDR3 bases: TGTGCCAGCAACCGACAGGGGGGTACCTACAATGAGCAGTTCTTC. Translated: CASNRQGGTYNEQFF. The chain couples TRBV11-2 to TRBJ2-1, with 9 bases lining up with TRBD1. From germline, CDR1 is SGHAT and CDR2 FQNNGV. The CDR3 is 15 residues long. J was trimmed by 2 bases and V by 7 bases; bases with no gene match: 6.